The clone carrying this TCR beta chain was recorded only once. This sample stems from a study of blood T cell repertoires in COVID-19. About the research overall: Collection of acute and convalescent COVID-19 samples took place in the United States, Italy and Spain. PBMCs, B-cell-depleted T cells, or T cells were the source of the cDNA or gDNA that made up the material.

Original data processing: Amplifying reference gene primers gave estimates of nucleated cell counts. Libraries were prepared by immunoSEQ multiplex PCR; TCRdb keeps only in-frame clonotypes and omits some of them. Clone size and V and J calls were adopted from that table, with D and trimming inferred from the DNA. The sample records around 34,000 clones, around 80% being singletons. Germline CDR1 is SGHNT and CDR2 is YYREEE (reference sequence). V was pared by 2 bases and J by 8 bases, with 16 bases between. CDR3 size: 14 residues. The origin of this receptor is a man older than 75 with active or convalescent COVID-19. The rearrangement links TRBV5-4 to TRBJ1-2; D possibly corresponds to TRBD1 (5 bases). Sequenced: peripheral blood. CDR3 sequence (DNA): TGTGCCAGCAGCTTAATGGAGGGGCTGGGGGGCTACACCTTC. It yields the protein CASSLMEGLGGYTF. Using reference TRBV5-4 and TRBJ1-2 for the parts outside the CDR3, the full variable domain is ETGVTQSPTHLIKTRGQQVTLRCSSQSGHNTVSWYQQALGQGPQFIFQYYREEENGRGNFPPRFSGLQFPNYSSELNVNALELDDSALYLCASSLMEGLGGYTFGSGTRLTVV.